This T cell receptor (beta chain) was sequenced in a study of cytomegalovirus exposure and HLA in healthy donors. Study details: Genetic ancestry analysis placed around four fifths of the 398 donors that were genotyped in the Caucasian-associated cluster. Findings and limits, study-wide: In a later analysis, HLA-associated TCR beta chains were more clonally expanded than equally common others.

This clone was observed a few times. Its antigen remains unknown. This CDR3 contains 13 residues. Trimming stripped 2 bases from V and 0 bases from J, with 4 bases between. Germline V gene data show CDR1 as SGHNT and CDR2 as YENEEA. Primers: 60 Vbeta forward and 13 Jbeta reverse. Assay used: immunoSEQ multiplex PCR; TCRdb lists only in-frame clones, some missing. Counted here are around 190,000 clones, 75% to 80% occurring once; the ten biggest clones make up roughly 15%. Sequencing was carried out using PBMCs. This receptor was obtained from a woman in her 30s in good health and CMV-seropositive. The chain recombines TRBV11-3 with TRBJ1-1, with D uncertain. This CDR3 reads CASSLTVNTEAFF. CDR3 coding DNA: TGTGCCAGCAGCTTAACAGTGAACACTGAAGCTTTCTTT.